This T cell receptor beta chain was documented in a study of spatial heterogeneity in lung cancer (dated by TCRdb to about 2019). For the wider study: Beta-chain transcripts were consistently detected in greater numbers than alpha-chain transcripts, which likely reflected higher beta-chain transcript abundance. TCR repertoire features were related to nonsynonymous mutation counts determined by whole-exome sequencing of tumor tissue. In the raw uncorrected reads, each unique combination of TCR and UMI appeared on average more than ten times. A strong correlation was found between TCR transcript counts in tumor regions and a T cell transcriptional module score from matched bulk RNA-seq. The study quantitatively compared TCR alpha and beta repertoires across multiple tumor regions, matched nontumor lung and blood in non-small cell lung cancer. Both alpha and beta chains were TCR-sequenced in samples taken at surgery, namely 220 tumor regions, 61 to 65 matched nontumor lung samples and just over 55 PBMC samples.

The library was produced with 5' RACE. TCRdb records NextSeq 500 as the sequencer. To allow correction of PCR and sequencing errors, the TCR library protocol tagged every TCR cDNA molecule with a unique molecular identifier. The published analysis was carried out like this. TCR identification, UMI-based error correction and CDR3 extraction were performed with Decombinator tools. TCRs above a frequency of 2 per 1,000, corresponding to the top 1% of the tumor frequency distribution, were defined as expanded. Expanded tumor TCRs were classed as regional if statistically deemed absent (corrected P<0.05) from at least one tumor region, otherwise ubiquitous. Renyi diversity was calculated using the R vegan package after each repertoire was subsampled 100 times to 5,000 TCRs. CDR3 similarity networks were constructed using string-kernel similarity of amino acid triplets, with links drawn between CDR3s whose pairwise similarity was above 0.82. In-frame beta chains were kept once TCRdb had trimmed the public reads at Q25 with fastp and called clones with MiXCR. Every entry covers one CDR3 protein and lists the most common genes and DNA from its rows. The V and J calls follow TCRdb's processing rather than the paper's. The sample contains roughly 9,200 distinct CDR3 sequences, about 3% of them found a single time. Jointly, the top ten make up about 13% of the sample.

This clonotype has at least ten counts. Its antigen is not yet known. Base quality data are lacking; no much larger clone is found one base away. Explained via the paper, the time point label denotes: sample taken at primary tumor resection. Donors were around 71 patients with early-stage, untreated non-small cell lung cancer from the lung TRACERx cohort. TCR sequencing used whole RNA extracted from tumor and nontumor lung tissue, or from cryopreserved PBMC samples, without cell sorting. A patient was chosen for TCR sequencing only when enough RNA was available from at least two tumor regions. Before being selected, tumor and adjacent nontumor lung specimens were reviewed by a lung pathologist. The study at large found these results: Additional single-cell paired TCR alpha and beta sequencing was considered necessary to confirm, at a functional level, the hypothesis that regional TCRs recognize regional mutations. The count of ubiquitous expanded TCRs correlated with the count of ubiquitous nonsynonymous mutations, and the count of regional expanded TCRs correlated with the count of regional nonsynonymous mutations. The number of expanded intratumoral alpha and beta TCRs correlated with the tumor nonsynonymous mutation count. TCR-seq coverage of tumor T cells was estimated at only approximately 7% for alpha chains and 12% to 15% for beta chains.

The receptor was isolated from a male donor with early-stage non-small cell lung cancer. The material was lung tumor tissue, obtained at surgery.

The CDR3 protein: CATRSGMDTGELFF. The DNA sequence follows: TGTGCCACCAGAAGCGGGATGGACACCGGGGAGCTGTTTTTT. The chain is encoded by TRBV24-1 joined to TRBJ2-2, and 7 junction bases match TRBD2. Relative to germline, V is missing 7 bases and J is missing 3 bases, with 4 bases of the junction outside any gene match. The CDR3, from cysteine to phenylalanine, totals 14 residues. CDR3 DNA only is kept here, 42 bases in frame from base 1. The CDR1 and CDR2 encoded by the germline V gene are KGHDR and SFDVKD.